This record concerns one T cell receptor beta chain sequence. This sample stems from a study of shared clonotypes between healthy human individuals. Assay execution took place at the deep level. Scientists sequenced DNA from unsorted PBMC on ten immunoSEQ deep assay plates. TCRdb's table, derived via immunoSEQ multiplex PCR, lists solely in-frame clones and lacks some. Seen here are roughly 500,000 clones, 78% observed once, and the top ten hold approximately 12%. With 4 bases removed from V and 2 bases from J, the gap between germline ends came to 11 bases. The germline gives CDR1 SGHTS, CDR2 YDEGEE. This CDR3 contains 14 residues. Samples left unsorted employed tens of millions of PBMCs for genomic DNA.

The V and J genes are TRBV5-8 and TRBJ2-3; D unclear. The sequencing sample was made of PBMCs. The TCR sequence derives from a woman in her 40s in good health. Some clones in this sample may be carry-over from other donors' samples. CDR3 sequence: CASSPMRSTDTQYF. The CDR3 coding sequence is TGTGCCAGCAGCCCGATGCGGTCCACAGATACGCAGTATTTT. The variable domain in full, with the rest retrieved from reference TRBV5-8 and TRBJ2-3, is EAGVTQSPTHLIKTRGQQATLRCSPISGHTSVYWYQQALGLGLQFLLWYDEGEERNRGNFPPRFSGRQFPNYSSELNVNALELEDSALYLCASSPMRSTDTQYFGPGTRLTVL.